The 13 T cell receptor beta chains presented below share a single source sample, sequenced in a study of cytomegalovirus exposure and HLA in healthy donors. Primers: 60 Vbeta forward and 13 Jbeta reverse. Using immunoSEQ multiplex PCR, the repertoire was profiled, and TCRdb retains in-frame clones only, with some absent. The sample comprises more than 110,000 clones, roughly 73% of which are singletons, and approximately 15% rests with the top ten. The sample comprised PBMCs. These TCRs come from a human donor in good health.

This rearrangement joins TRBV27 to TRBJ2-3; D uncertain. The CDR3 is made up of 14 amino acids. Germline V gene sequence: CDR1 MNHEY, CDR2 SMNVEV (reference sequence). Trimming took off 3 bases at V and 1 base at J, with 8 bases between the two ends. CDR3 nucleotide sequence: TGTGCCAGCAGTTTTATACAGCGCACAGATACGCAGTATTTT. Amino acid sequence: CASSFIQRTDTQYF.

The rearrangement links TRBV7-8 to TRBJ1-2, with D perhaps matching TRBD1 (6 bases). This CDR3 has 16 residues. V was trimmed by 1 base and J by 2 bases, leaving 14 bases between them. Germline V gives CDR1 SGHVS, CDR2 FQNEAQ. In nucleotides, the CDR3 is TGTGCCAGCAGCTTAGTTTGGGACACCGAAAACTATGGCTACACCTTC. This sequence encodes CASSLVWDTENYGYTF. Supplemented by reference TRBV7-8 and TRBJ1-2, the full variable domain reads GAGVSQSPRYKVAKRGQDVALRCDPISGHVSLFWYQQALGQGPEFLTYFQNEAQLDKSGLPSDRFFAERPEGSVSTLKIQRTQQEDSAVYLCASSLVWDTENYGYTFGSGTRLTVV.

The chain recombines TRBV19 with TRBJ2-1; 9 nucleotides agree with TRBD2. V trimming: 4 bases; J trimming: 16 bases; junction bases outside the gene matches: 14. The CDR3 totals 14 residues. Germline V gives CDR1 LNHDA, CDR2 SQIVND (reference sequence). CDR3: CASSTSGAADEVFF. The CDR3 DNA sequence: TGTGCCAGTAGTACTAGCGGGGCGGCCGATGAGGTATTCTTC.

The chain employs TRBV6-5 and TRBJ2-4; D is unresolved. Trimming left V 0 bases short and J 7 bases short, with 13 bases between. CDR3 size: 15 residues. Germline V lookup: CDR1 MNHEY, CDR2 SVGAGI. The CDR3 region is CASSYSTVPNNIQYF. The CDR3 DNA is TGTGCCAGCAGTTACTCAACAGTCCCAAATAACATTCAGTACTTC.

This chain joins TRBV2 and TRBJ1-1, with D hard to call. V gave up 1 base and J gave up 7 bases, with 10 bases separating them. The CDR3 length is 13 residues. Germline V gene lookup returns CDR1 SNHLY and CDR2 FYNNEI. Here the CDR3 reads CASSEGGYGEAFF. As DNA, the CDR3 is TGTGCCAGCAGTGAAGGAGGGTATGGTGAAGCTTTCTTT.

The chain employs TRBV6-1 and TRBJ2-7, with 7 nucleotides matching TRBD2. Germline assignment: CDR1 MNHNS and CDR2 SASEGT. V was clipped by 7 bases and J by 0 bases; unmatched bases: 3. The length of the CDR3 is 13 residues. CDR3 residues: CASNLADSYEQYF. DNA for the CDR3: TGTGCCAGCAATCTAGCGGACTCCTACGAGCAGTACTTC.

This chain connects TRBV5-1 to TRBJ2-6; D ambiguous. V shed 4 bases and J shed 0 bases, with 8 bases lying between them. Germline loops: CDR1 SGHRS, CDR2 YFSETQ. The CDR3 consists of 15 residues. CDR3 coding DNA: TGCGCCAGCAGCACCGCGTCCTCTGGGGCCAACGTCCTGACTTTC. Amino acid sequence: CASSTASSGANVLTF.

The rearrangement joins TRBV5-1 to TRBJ1-4, with D unresolved. The ends were cut back, 0 bases at V and 7 bases at J, with 13 bases in the middle. CDR3 length: 15 amino acids. The germline CDR1 and CDR2 sequences are SGHRS and YFSETQ. The DNA of the CDR3 is TGCGCCAGCAGCTTGGATGAGGGCAGGCGTGAAAAACTGTTTTTT. Amino acid sequence: CASSLDEGRREKLFF.

This chain links TRBV23-1 with TRBJ1-4; D remains ambiguous. TRBV23-1 is identified as an open reading frame with a role that is uncertain. The V and J ends lost 4 bases and 5 bases respectively, with 14 bases between them. The CDR3 loop spans 15 amino acids. CDR3 bases: TGCGCCAGCAGTCTCAGTGGACTGATAAATGAAAAACTGTTTTTT. It translates to CASSLSGLINEKLFF.

This clone was picked up a small number of times. The rearrangement links TRBV6-6 to TRBJ1-5; D call uncertain. Germline CDR1 and CDR2: MNHNY and SVGAGI (reference sequence). This CDR3 has 14 residues. V gave up 5 bases and J gave up 4 bases, with 12 bases separating them. Here the CDR3 DNA reads TGTGCCAGCAGTCGGGTGGCCCAAAATCAGCCCCAGCATTTT. Its protein product is CASSRVAQNQPQHF.

In its sample, this clone was seen once. V and J are TRBV6-6 and TRBJ1-5; maybe TRBD1 (5 bases). The germline gives CDR1 MNHNY, CDR2 SVGAGI (reference sequence). CDR3 size: 12 residues. V lost 7 bases and J 3 bases, leaving 7 bases between the germline ends. The DNA for the CDR3 is TGTGCCAGCAAAGGGGCCAATCAGCCCCAGCATTTT. This sequence encodes CASKGANQPQHF.

The chain combines TRBV5-7 with TRBJ2-7; TRBD1 matches at 8 bases. TRBV5-7 qualifies as an ORF whose function is uncertain. The CDR3 runs to 15 residues. V shed 3 bases and J 4 bases; nucleotides not matched to a gene: 9. CDR3 sequence: CASSSNYRGFYEQYF. The CDR3, as DNA: TGTGCCAGCAGCTCAAATTACAGGGGGTTTTACGAGCAGTACTTC.

Details on this clone: The junction and the germline gene differ at one end; a read error may be behind it. This sequence joins TRBV7-7 and TRBJ2-1; 8 bases line up with TRBD1. CDR1 is SSHAT, CDR2 FNYEAQ, per germline (reference sequence). The CDR3 loop spans 16 amino acids. The CDR3 nucleotides read TGTGCTAGCAGCCCGGGGAGGACAGGGATTCACAATGAGCAGTTCTTC. Translating it yields CASSPGRTGIHNEQFF. Together with reference TRBV7-7 and TRBJ2-1, the CDR3 gives the full variable domain: GAGVSQSPRYKVTKRGQDVTLRCDPISSHATLYWYQQALGQGPEFLTYFNYEAQPDKSGLPSDRFSAERPEGSISTLTIQRTEQRDSAMYRCASSPGRTGIHNEQFFGPGTRLTVL.